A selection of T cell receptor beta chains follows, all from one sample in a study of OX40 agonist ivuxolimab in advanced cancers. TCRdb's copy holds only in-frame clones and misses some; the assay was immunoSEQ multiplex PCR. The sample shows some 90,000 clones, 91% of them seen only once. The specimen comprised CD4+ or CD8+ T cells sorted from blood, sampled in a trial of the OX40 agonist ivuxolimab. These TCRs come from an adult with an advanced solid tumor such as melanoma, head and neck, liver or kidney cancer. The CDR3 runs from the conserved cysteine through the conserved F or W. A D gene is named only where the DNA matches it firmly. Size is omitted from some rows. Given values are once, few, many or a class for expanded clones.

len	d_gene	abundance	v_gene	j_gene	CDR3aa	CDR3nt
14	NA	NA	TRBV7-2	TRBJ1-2	CASSLNLEGGGYTF	TGTGCCAGCAGCTTAAACCTCGAGGGGGGTGGCTACACCTTC
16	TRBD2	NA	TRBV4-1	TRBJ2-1	CASSQQTSGTDNEQFF	TGCGCCAGCAGCCAACAGACTAGCGGGACTGACAATGAGCAGTTCTTC
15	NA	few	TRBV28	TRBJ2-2	CASSLSVGNTGELFF	TGTGCCAGCAGTTTAAGTGTTGGGAACACCGGGGAGCTGTTTTTT
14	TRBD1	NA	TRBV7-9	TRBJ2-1	CASSLETGGYEQFF	TGTGCCAGCAGCTTAGAGACAGGGGGCTATGAGCAGTTCTTC
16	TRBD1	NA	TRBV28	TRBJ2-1	CASGVTGTGGGHEQFF	TGTGCCAGCGGGGTTACCGGGACAGGGGGTGGACATGAGCAGTTCTTC
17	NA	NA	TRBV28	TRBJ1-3	CASTGDWWSFSGNTIYF	TGTGCCAGCACCGGAGATTGGTGGTCCTTTTCTGGAAACACCATATATTTT
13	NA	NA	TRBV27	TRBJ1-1	CASSFRTSTQAFF	TGTGCCAGCAGTTTTAGGACATCCACGCAAGCTTTCTTT
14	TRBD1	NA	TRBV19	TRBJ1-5	CASTQQGGNQPQHF	TGTGCCAGTACCCAACAGGGGGGCAATCAGCCCCAGCATTTT
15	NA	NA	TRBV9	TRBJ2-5	CASSAAQGRQETQYF	TGTGCCAGCAGCGCCGCCCAGGGGCGCCAAGAGACCCAGTACTTC
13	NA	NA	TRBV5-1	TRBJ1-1	CASSWGGTTEAFF	TGCGCCAGCAGCTGGGGGGGAACTACTGAAGCTTTCTTT
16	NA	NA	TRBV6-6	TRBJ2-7	CASSYHPATAAYEQYF	TGTGCCAGCAGTTACCATCCGGCGACCGCAGCCTACGAGCAGTACTTC
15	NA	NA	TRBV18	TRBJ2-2	CASSPTPPNTGELFF	TGTGCCAGCTCACCGACACCTCCGAACACCGGGGAGCTGTTTTTT
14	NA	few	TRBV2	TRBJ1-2	CASSEAGQNYGYTF	TGTGCCAGCAGTGAAGCTGGACAGAACTATGGCTACACCTTC
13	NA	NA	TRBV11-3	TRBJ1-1	CASSLEDNTEAFF	TGTGCCAGCAGCTTAGAAGATAACACTGAAGCTTTCTTT
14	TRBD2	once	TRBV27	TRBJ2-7	CASSSILAGPEQYF	TGTGCCAGCAGTTCCATACTAGCGGGACCCGAGCAGTACTTC
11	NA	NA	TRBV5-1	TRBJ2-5	CASSLSETQYF	TGCGCCAGCAGCTTGTCAGAGACCCAGTACTTC
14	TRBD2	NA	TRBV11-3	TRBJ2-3	CASSISGSTDTQYF	TGTGCCAGCAGCATTAGCGGGAGCACAGATACGCAGTATTTT
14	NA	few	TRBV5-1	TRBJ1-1	CASSSFLGNTEAFF	TGCGCCAGCAGCTCATTCCTAGGGAACACTGAAGCTTTCTTT
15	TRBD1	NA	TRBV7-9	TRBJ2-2	CATRKGTANTGELFF	TGTGCCACACGAAAGGGGACAGCGAACACCGGGGAGCTGTTTTTT
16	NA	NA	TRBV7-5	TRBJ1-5	CARSATLRDSHQPQHF	TGTGCCAGAAGCGCGACCCTCCGGGACTCGCATCAGCCCCAGCATTTT
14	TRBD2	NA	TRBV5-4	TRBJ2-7	CASSLASGVYEQYF	TGTGCCAGCAGCTTGGCTAGCGGGGTCTACGAGCAGTACTTC
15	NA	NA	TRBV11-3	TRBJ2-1	CASSSLPVDYNEQFF	TGTGCCAGCAGCTCCCTCCCAGTAGACTACAATGAGCAGTTCTTC
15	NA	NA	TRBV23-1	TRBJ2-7	CASSHREVCSYEQYF	TGCGCCAGCAGTCATCGGGAAGTATGCTCCTACGAGCAGTACTTC
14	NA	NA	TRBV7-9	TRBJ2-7	CASSKGRLAYEQYF	TGTGCCAGCAGTAAGGGGAGACTAGCCTACGAGCAGTACTTC
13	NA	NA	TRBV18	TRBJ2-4	CASSPQTGNIQYF	TGTGCCAGCTCACCCCAGACTGGAAACATTCAGTACTTC
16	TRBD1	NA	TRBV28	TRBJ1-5	CASSSRAAGGNQPQHF	TGTGCCAGCAGTTCCAGGGCGGCAGGGGGGAATCAGCCCCAGCATTTT
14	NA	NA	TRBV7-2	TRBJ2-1	CASSKYGPYNEQFF	TGTGCCAGCAGCAAATACGGCCCCTACAATGAGCAGTTCTTC
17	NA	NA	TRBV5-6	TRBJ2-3	CASSGAGQTLSTDTQYF	TGTGCCAGCAGCGGTGCCGGACAGACCCTAAGCACAGATACGCAGTATTTT
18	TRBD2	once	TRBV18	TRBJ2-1	CASSPPGGRTSGRNEQFF	TGTGCCAGCTCACCCCCAGGGGGCAGGACTAGCGGGAGAAATGAGCAGTTCTTC
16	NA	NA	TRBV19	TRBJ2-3	CASSLTPRGPTDTQYF	TGTGCCAGTAGTTTGACACCGCGAGGCCCCACAGATACGCAGTATTTT
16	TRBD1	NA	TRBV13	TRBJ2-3	CASSLGRGQGLDTQYF	TGTGCCAGCAGCTTAGGTCGTGGACAGGGGTTAGATACGCAGTATTTT
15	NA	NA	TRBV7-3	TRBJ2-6	CASSLGGAGANVLTF	TGTGCCAGCAGCCTAGGGGGTGCTGGGGCCAACGTCCTGACTTTC
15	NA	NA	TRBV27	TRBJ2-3	CASSLGTFLTDTQYF	TGTGCCAGCAGTTTGGGCACATTTCTCACAGATACGCAGTATTTT
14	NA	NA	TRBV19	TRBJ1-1	CASSIGAGNTEAFF	TGTGCCAGTAGTATAGGTGCAGGGAACACTGAAGCTTTCTTT
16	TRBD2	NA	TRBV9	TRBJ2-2	CASSGTSGRAAGELFF	TGTGCCAGCAGCGGTACTAGCGGGAGAGCCGCCGGGGAGCTGTTTTTT
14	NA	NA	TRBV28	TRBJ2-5	CASSEGTAQETQYF	TGTGCCAGCAGTGAAGGGACCGCACAAGAGACCCAGTACTTC
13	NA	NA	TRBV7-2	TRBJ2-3	CASSFHRTDTQYF	TGTGCCAGCAGCTTTCATCGCACAGATACGCAGTATTTT
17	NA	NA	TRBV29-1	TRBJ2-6	CSVASAAPESGANVLTF	TGCAGCGTCGCGTCTGCAGCCCCGGAATCTGGGGCCAACGTCCTGACTTTC
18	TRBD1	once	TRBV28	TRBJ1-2	CASSFPPGTGRTIYGYTF	TGTGCCAGCAGTTTCCCACCCGGGACAGGCCGTACTATCTATGGCTACACCTTC
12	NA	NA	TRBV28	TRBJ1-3	CASTASGNTIYF	TGTGCCAGCACAGCCTCTGGAAACACCATATATTTT
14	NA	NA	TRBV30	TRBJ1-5	CAWSTGTLNQPQHF	TGTGCCTGGAGTACCGGGACACTTAATCAGCCCCAGCATTTT
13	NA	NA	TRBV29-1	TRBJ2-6	CSAEESGANVLTF	TGCAGCGCGGAGGAGTCTGGGGCCAACGTCCTGACTTTC
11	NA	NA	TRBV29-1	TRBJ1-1	CSVMEGTEAFF	TGCAGCGTTATGGAGGGCACTGAAGCTTTCTTT
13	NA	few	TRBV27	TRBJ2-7	CASRQGSFYEQYF	TGTGCCAGCAGACAAGGGTCGTTCTACGAGCAGTACTTC
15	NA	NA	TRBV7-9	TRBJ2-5	CASSLGPPQGETQYF	TGTGCCAGCAGCTTAGGCCCTCCTCAGGGTGAGACCCAGTACTTC